This T cell receptor (beta chain) was recovered during a study of T-cell memory formation after mild COVID-19. From the 5' RACE reads, TCRdb called clonotypes with MiXCR, one entry per CDR3 protein. The sample records nearly 110,000 distinct CDR3 sequences, 13% to 15% being singletons. Germline V gene lookup returns CDR1 SGHTA and CDR2 FQGTGA. The CDR3 consists of 16 residues. V lost 5 bases to trimming and J lost 0 bases, with 15 bases between them. The chain links TRBV7-3 to TRBJ2-3, with a tentative D call TRBD2 (6 bases). The material sequenced was PBMCs or a T cell subset sorted from them (not recorded which). The receptor was derived from a young man who had mild COVID-19 (a few samples of this study predate the infection). Cell type and time point are not known. CDR3 sequence reads: CASSPRGLGSTDTQYF. CDR3 bases: TGTGCCAGCAGCCCCCGGGGACTGGGCAGCACAGATACGCAGTATTTT.